The next 28 T cell receptor beta chains were all read from a single sample in a study of cytomegalovirus exposure and HLA in healthy donors. This PCR relied on a set of 60 Vbeta primers and 13 Jbeta primers. TCRdb's copy holds only in-frame clones and misses some; the assay was immunoSEQ multiplex PCR. The data show roughly 120,000 clones, around 80% seen once. Sequencing was performed on PBMCs. The receptors originated from a woman between 55 and 75 years old in good health and CMV-seropositive.

This clone was seen only once. The V gene is TRBV7-6, the J gene TRBJ1-2; the match to TRBD1 covers 7 bases. V was pared by 6 bases and J by 6 bases, with 13 bases of the junction left unmatched. The CDR3 is 15 residues long. Per the germline V gene, CDR1 is SGHVS and CDR2 is FNYEAQ. The CDR3 is CASSPREQGPNGYTF. CDR3 sequence (DNA): TGTGCCAGCAGTCCTAGGGAACAGGGGCCTAATGGCTACACCTTC.

This clone was observed a few times. The CDR3 sequence is CATSRGGGGTEAFF. CDR3 bases: TGTGCCACCAGCAGAGGGGGTGGAGGGACTGAAGCTTTCTTT. The chain combines TRBV15 with TRBJ1-1; no clear D. CDR3 length equals 14 residues. The germline V gene encodes CDR1 LNHNV and CDR2 YYDKDF (reference sequence). Trimming left V 1 base short and J 5 bases short, with 11 bases between.

This rearrangement joins TRBV9 to TRBJ2-3, with a weak D call TRBD2 (5 bases). Trimming left V 0 bases short and J 2 bases short, with 13 bases between. The CDR3 sequence is 16 residues long. The germline gives CDR1 SGDLS, CDR2 YYNGEE. CDR3 sequence: CASSVGQAENTDTQYF. In nucleotides, the CDR3 is TGTGCCAGCAGCGTAGGACAAGCGGAGAACACAGATACGCAGTATTTT.

The J gene is TRBJ2-7, the V gene TRBV4-1; the match to TRBD2 covers 10 bases. V shed 2 bases and J 4 bases; nucleotides not matched to a gene: 8. Germline V gives CDR1 MGHRA, CDR2 YSYEKL. The CDR3 totals 16 residues. DNA of the CDR3: TGCGCCAGCAGCCAAAGGTTCGGTAGCGGGAGGTACGAGCAGTACTTC. It is translated as CASSQRFGSGRYEQYF.

The chain couples TRBV5-6 to TRBJ2-5, with TRBD2 identical over 8 bases. Germline CDR1 and CDR2: SGHDT and YYEEEE. The CDR3 runs to 15 residues. Trimming removed 4 bases from V and 1 base from J; junction bases left unmatched: 6. The CDR3 is CASSPGLARQETQYF. CDR3 sequence (DNA): TGTGCCAGCAGCCCCGGACTAGCCCGCCAAGAGACCCAGTACTTC.

V gene TRBV7-3 combines with J gene TRBJ2-2, with D unclear. V lost 4 bases and J lost 8, with 11 bases in between. Germline V gene lookup returns CDR1 SGHTA and CDR2 FQGTGA. This CDR3 comprises 13 residues. CDR3 residues: CASSSSLMGELFF. In nucleotides, the CDR3 is TGTGCCAGCAGCTCCTCCCTTATGGGGGAGCTGTTTTTT.

The chain combines TRBV5-1 with TRBJ1-1; tentative D call: TRBD1 (6 bases). CDR3 length equals 12 residues. Germline V gene lookup returns CDR1 SGHRS and CDR2 YFSETQ. V was shortened by 4 bases and J by 5 bases, with 9 bases between the two germline ends. In nucleotides, the CDR3 is TGCGCCAGCAGCAACAGGGATACTGAAGCTTTCTTT. It translates to CASSNRDTEAFF.

The CDR3 nucleotides read TGTGCCAGCTCACCAAGGACTAGCGGGAGAGACGAGCAGTACTTC. Amino acid sequence: CASSPRTSGRDEQYF. V is TRBV18 and J is TRBJ2-7; TRBD2 aligns across 13 bases. The J segment lost 5 bases and the V segment lost 2 bases, leaving 3 bases of the junction unmatched. Germline values: CDR1 KGHSH, CDR2 LQKENI. This CDR3 comprises 15 residues.

The genes are TRBV15 and TRBJ2-1; 13 nucleotides agree with TRBD2. CDR3 length: 18 amino acids. Germline CDR1 LNHNV, CDR2 YYDKDF (reference sequence). V shed 3 bases, J shed 1 base, and the junction held 6 bases outside the gene matches. DNA for the CDR3: TGTGCCACCAGCAGGGCCCGGACTAGCGGGAGTTCCTACAATGAGCAGTTCTTC. Translating it yields CATSRARTSGSSYNEQFF.

This clone was counted once. CDR3 protein: CASSQEGSRTEAFF. In DNA form, the CDR3 reads TGCGCCAGCAGCCAAGAAGGTTCGAGGACTGAAGCTTTCTTT. The chain carries TRBV4-1 and TRBJ1-1; the D is unclear. The CDR3 sequence is 14 residues long. V lost 0 bases and J 5 bases, leaving 10 bases between the germline ends. The germline gives CDR1 MGHRA, CDR2 YSYEKL.

The chain employs TRBV30 and TRBJ1-1; 7 positions match TRBD1. The CDR3 totals 16 residues. The ends lost 4 bases at V and 5 bases at J; junction bases unmatched: 16. Germline assignment: CDR1 GTSNPN and CDR2 SVGIG (reference sequence). CDR3 nucleotide sequence: TGTGCCTGGAAGGAGACAGGGTTTCAGTCGTGGACTGAAGCTTTCTTT. Its translation is CAWKETGFQSWTEAFF.

The V and J genes are TRBV4-3 and TRBJ2-1; the match to TRBD1 covers 7 bases. CDR3 length: 15 amino acids. From germline, CDR1 is LGHNA and CDR2 YSLEER. The J segment lost 3 bases and the V segment lost 5 bases, leaving 7 bases of the junction unmatched. CDR3 nucleotides: TGCGCCAGCAGCTACCGGGACAGTGGCTACAATGAGCAGTTCTTC. This encodes CASSYRDSGYNEQFF.

This rearrangement joins TRBV11-2 to TRBJ1-4; 9 bases align to TRBD1. The CDR3 has 15 residues. V dropped 5 bases and J dropped 5; count of bases not matched to a gene: 6. Per germline, CDR1 SGHAT and CDR2 FQNNGV. CDR3 sequence (DNA): TGTGCCAGCAGCGTCAACAGGGGGCTGAATGAAAAACTGTTTTTT. It encodes CASSVNRGLNEKLFF.

This clone was seen once. The chain has TRBV6-5 and TRBJ2-2; 10 bases are shared with TRBD1. Germline V gene sequence: CDR1 MNHEY, CDR2 SVGAGI. J gave up 5 bases and V 2 bases, and 5 bases lay outside the gene matches. This CDR3 has 16 amino acids. The DNA for the CDR3 is TGTGCCAGCAGTTACGTAGGACAGGGGGGAACCGGGGAGCTGTTTTTT. Its protein product is CASSYVGQGGTGELFF.

V gene TRBV5-4 combines with J gene TRBJ2-3; unclear D gene. CDR3 length: 13 amino acids. V was clipped by 3 bases and J by 1 base, with 6 bases between them. Germline V gives CDR1 SGHNT, CDR2 YYREEE (reference sequence). The CDR3 spells CASSSRGTDTQYF. The CDR3, as DNA: TGTGCCAGCAGCTCCCGGGGCACAGATACGCAGTATTTT.

J is TRBJ2-7 and V is TRBV5-6, with D perhaps matching TRBD2 (7 bases). Trimming cost V 1 base and J 5 bases, with 16 bases left between them. Germline CDR1 and CDR2: SGHDT and YYEEEE. The CDR3 is made up of 15 amino acids. This CDR3 is CASSLFGGGAHEQYF. The CDR3 coding sequence is TGTGCCAGCAGCTTGTTTGGTGGGGGGGCGCACGAGCAGTACTTC.

This clone was picked up one time. The V call is TRBV5-4, the J call TRBJ2-7; 10 nucleotides line up with TRBD2. The germline V gene has CDR1 SGHNT and CDR2 YYREEE (reference sequence). J was trimmed by 0 bases and V by 4 bases; bases with no gene match: 4. The CDR3 consists of 15 residues. The DNA for the CDR3 is TGTGCCAGCAGCGGAGGACTAGCGGCCTCCTACGAGCAGTACTTC. This encodes CASSGGLAASYEQYF.

This chain uses TRBV10-3 with TRBJ2-5, with 7 bases fitting TRBD1. V lost 10 bases and J lost 5; bases outside the gene matches: 10. Germline V CDR1 and CDR2: ENHRY, SYGVKD. The CDR3 spans 13 residues. CDR3 in amino acids: CANGDRDLETQYF. As DNA, the CDR3 is TGTGCCAACGGTGACAGGGATTTGGAGACCCAGTACTTC.

V and J are TRBV6-6 and TRBJ1-2; tentatively, D is TRBD1 (5 bases). This CDR3 has 14 amino acids. From germline, CDR1 is MNHNY and CDR2 SVGAGI (reference sequence). With 5 bases removed from V and 2 bases from J, the gap between germline ends came to 12 bases. The CDR3 sequence is CASSPKQENYGYTF. The CDR3 DNA sequence: TGTGCCAGCAGTCCTAAACAGGAGAACTATGGCTACACCTTC.

The chain uses TRBV5-4 and TRBJ2-1, with TRBD2 matching 10 bases. The germline V gene encodes CDR1 SGHNT and CDR2 YYREEE (reference sequence). The CDR3 covers 15 residues. J gave up 4 bases and V 2 bases, and 3 bases lay outside the gene matches. In DNA form, the CDR3 reads TGTGCCAGCAGCTTCCGGACTAGCGGATACAATGAGCAGTTCTTC. Its translation is CASSFRTSGYNEQFF.

The chain recombines TRBV6-6 with TRBJ2-1, with D tentatively TRBD2 (5 bases). The CDR3 length is 13 residues. Trimming shortened V by 5 bases and J by 5 bases, and 10 bases separated the two germline ends. Germline V lookup: CDR1 MNHNY, CDR2 SVGAGI (reference sequence). Written as DNA, the CDR3 is TGTGCCAGCAGTCCCCAGACTAACAATGAGCAGTTCTTC. Protein product: CASSPQTNNEQFF.

The chain uses TRBV6-1 and TRBJ2-5; TRBD2 matches 10 bases. CDR3 length: 17 amino acids. V lost 4 bases and J lost 1; bases outside the gene matches: 9. Germline V gene sequence: CDR1 MNHNS, CDR2 SASEGT. CDR3 sequence (DNA): TGTGCCAGCAGTGCTTCGCTAGCGGGGGTGGGCCAAGAGACCCAGTACTTC. As protein: CASSASLAGVGQETQYF.

V is TRBV7-2 and J is TRBJ2-1, with 8 positions matching TRBD1. Germline CDR1 and CDR2: SGHTA and FQGNSA. The CDR3 contains 14 residues. J was trimmed by 9 bases and V by 0 bases; bases with no gene match: 4. CDR3 sequence reads: CASSLADREIEQFF. The CDR3 DNA reads TGTGCCAGCAGCTTAGCGGACAGGGAAATTGAGCAGTTCTTC.

J is TRBJ2-1 and V is TRBV5-1; TRBD1 might be the D (5 bases). This CDR3 is 13 amino acids long. Germline CDR1 and CDR2: SGHRS and YFSETQ. V gave up 4 bases and J gave up 10 bases, with 15 bases separating them. The CDR3 here is CASSPPPKGEQFF. In DNA, the CDR3 is TGCGCCAGCAGCCCGCCCCCCAAGGGGGAGCAGTTCTTC.

The gene calls are TRBV9 and TRBJ2-4, with D perhaps TRBD1 (5 bases). The CDR3 consists of 13 residues. Germline values: CDR1 SGDLS, CDR2 YYNGEE. Trimming took off 4 bases at V and 6 bases at J, with 11 bases between the two ends. The CDR3 protein is CASSRGSSNIQYF. The CDR3 DNA reads TGTGCCAGCAGCAGGGGCTCCTCAAACATTCAGTACTTC.

This chain connects TRBV6-5 to TRBJ1-3; 7 positions match TRBD1. The CDR3 consists of 16 residues. The V gene end was trimmed by 1 base and the J gene end by 4 bases; junction bases not matched to a gene: 7. Per germline, CDR1 MNHEY and CDR2 SVGAGI. The CDR3 region is CASSYFGTDNGNTIYF. CDR3 DNA sequence: TGTGCCAGCAGTTACTTCGGGACAGACAACGGAAACACCATATATTTT.

The chain joins TRBV5-4 to TRBJ1-1, with TRBD1 as a possible D gene (5 bases). V dropped 3 bases and J dropped 0 bases, with 15 bases sitting between them. Germline CDR1 SGHNT, CDR2 YYREEE (reference sequence). This CDR3 spans 16 amino acids. The CDR3 coding sequence is TGTGCCAGCAGCTCCACCCCAGGGAATATGAACACTGAAGCTTTCTTT. Its protein product is CASSSTPGNMNTEAFF. The variable domain in full, completed from reference TRBV5-4 and TRBJ1-1, reads ETGVTQSPTHLIKTRGQQVTLRCSSQSGHNTVSWYQQALGQGPQFIFQYYREEENGRGNFPPRFSGLQFPNYSSELNVNALELDDSALYLCASSSTPGNMNTEAFFGQGTRLTVV.

The DNA for the CDR3 is TGTGCCAGCAGCTTGGGAGGACAGTTCTTCTCTGGAAACACCATATATTTT. The encoded protein is CASSLGGQFFSGNTIYF. The genes are TRBV5-8 and TRBJ1-3; tentative D call: TRBD1 (6 bases). Trimming shortened V by 0 bases and J by 0 bases, and 13 bases separated the two germline ends. The germline CDR1 and CDR2 sequences are SGHTS and YDEGEE. This CDR3 has 17 residues. Combining the CDR3 with reference TRBV5-8 and TRBJ1-3 gives the whole variable domain EAGVTQSPTHLIKTRGQQATLRCSPISGHTSVYWYQQALGLGLQFLLWYDEGEERNRGNFPPRFSGRQFPNYSSELNVNALELEDSALYLCASSLGGQFFSGNTIYFGEGSWLTVV.